The subject of this entry is one T cell receptor beta chain. In the original workflow: Scientists estimated how many nucleated cells there were by amplifying reference gene primers. TCRdb's table, derived via immunoSEQ multiplex PCR, lists solely in-frame clones and lacks some. The V and J calls and the clone size are those of that table, but D and trimming were determined from the DNA. The sample shows about 160,000 clones, about 90% of them seen only once. The sample is drawn from a study of blood T cell repertoires in COVID-19. Across the study: Some COVID-19 samples were acute and others convalescent; all came from the United States, Italy and Spain. From T cells, B-cell-depleted T cells, or PBMCs came the material, which was cDNA or gDNA.

Sequencing used peripheral blood. This TCR derives from a man between 60 and 75 years old with acute or convalescent COVID-19.

The CDR3 protein is CASSGQKDREEVQETQYF. CDR3 nucleotide sequence: TGTGCCAGCAGCGGCCAGAAGGACAGGGAAGAAGTACAAGAGACCCAGTACTTC. The genes are TRBV9 and TRBJ2-5; 8 nucleotides align to TRBD1. From germline, CDR1 is SGDLS and CDR2 YYNGEE. The V gene end was trimmed by 3 bases and the J gene end by 2 bases; junction bases not matched to a gene: 15. The CDR3 covers 18 residues.